This record concerns one T cell receptor (beta chain) sequence. The antigen is undetermined. Per germline, CDR1 MNHNY and CDR2 SVGAGI (reference sequence). The CDR3 extends over 12 amino acids. Trimming removed 5 bases from V and 3 bases from J, with 5 bases in between. These data are taken from a study of CD8+ T cells in alopecia areata. Across the whole study: Oral tofacitinib, 5 to 10 mg twice daily, was given in an open-label trial. Overall study findings and caveats: In patients, TCRs were shared less clearly than in mice, and HLA may possibly be involved. Normal scalp had lower clonality than lesional scalp, with alopecia totalis/universalis lesions showing this most strongly.

Alopecia areata patients gave lesional scalp punch biopsies and peripheral blood samples. Reverse transcription of extracted RNA yielded cDNA, which provided the sequencing template. Libraries were prepared by immunoSEQ multiplex PCR; TCRdb keeps only in-frame clonotypes and omits some of them. The data show under 15,000 clones, with under 65% seen just once and about 14% held by the top ten. The specimen sequenced was skin. V usage is TRBV6-6 and J usage is TRBJ1-5; unclear D gene. The clonotype was recovered from a human donor with alopecia areata. In nucleotides, the CDR3 is TGTGCCAGCAGTCCCCCCAATCAGCCCCAGCATTTT. Protein product: CASSPPNQPQHF.